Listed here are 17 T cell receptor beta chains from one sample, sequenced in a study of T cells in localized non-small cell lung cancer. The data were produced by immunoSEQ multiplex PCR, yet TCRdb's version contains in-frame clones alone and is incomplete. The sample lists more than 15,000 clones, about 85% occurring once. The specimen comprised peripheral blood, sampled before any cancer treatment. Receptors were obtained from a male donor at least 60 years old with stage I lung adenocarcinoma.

CDR3: CSVEGQGEGVVYGYTF. Here the CDR3 DNA reads TGCAGCGTTGAGGGACAGGGGGAGGGTGTGGTCTATGGCTACACCTTC. V usage is TRBV29-1 and J usage is TRBJ1-2; 11 bases map to TRBD1. V trimming: 3 bases; J trimming: 4 bases; junction bases outside the gene matches: 10. This CDR3 region has 16 residues. Looked up from germline, CDR1 is SQVTM and CDR2 is ANQGSEA. The full variable domain, completed using reference TRBV29-1 and TRBJ1-2, is SAVISQKPSRDICQRGTSLTIQCQVDSQVTMMFWYRQQPGQSLTLIATANQGSEATYESGFVIDKFPISRPNLTFSTLTVSNMSPEDSSIYLCSVEGQGEGVVYGYTFGSGTRLTVV.

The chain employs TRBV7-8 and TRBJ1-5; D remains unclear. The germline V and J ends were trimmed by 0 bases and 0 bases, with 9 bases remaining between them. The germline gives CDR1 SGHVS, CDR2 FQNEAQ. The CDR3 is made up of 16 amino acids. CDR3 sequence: CASSLAGGYSNQPQHF. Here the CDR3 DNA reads TGTGCCAGCAGCTTAGCGGGCGGCTATAGCAATCAGCCCCAGCATTTT.

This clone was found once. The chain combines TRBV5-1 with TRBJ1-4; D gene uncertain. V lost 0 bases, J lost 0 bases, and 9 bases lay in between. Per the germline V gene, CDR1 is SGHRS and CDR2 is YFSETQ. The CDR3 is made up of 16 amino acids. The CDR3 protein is CASSLGYSTTNEKLFF. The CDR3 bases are TGCGCCAGCAGCTTGGGATACAGCACAACTAATGAAAAACTGTTTTTT.

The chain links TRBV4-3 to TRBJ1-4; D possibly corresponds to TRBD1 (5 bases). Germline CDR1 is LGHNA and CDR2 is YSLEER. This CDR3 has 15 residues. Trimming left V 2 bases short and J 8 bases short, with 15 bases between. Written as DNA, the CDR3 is TGCGCCAGCAGCCAAAAAGGGGCTAGGAGCGAAAAACTGTTTTTT. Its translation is CASSQKGARSEKLFF.

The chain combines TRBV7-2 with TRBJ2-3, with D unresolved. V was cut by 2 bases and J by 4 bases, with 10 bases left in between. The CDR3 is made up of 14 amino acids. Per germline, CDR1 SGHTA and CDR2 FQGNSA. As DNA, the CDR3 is TGTGCCAGCAGCTTAACAGATAGGGCAGATACGCAGTATTTT. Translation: CASSLTDRADTQYF.

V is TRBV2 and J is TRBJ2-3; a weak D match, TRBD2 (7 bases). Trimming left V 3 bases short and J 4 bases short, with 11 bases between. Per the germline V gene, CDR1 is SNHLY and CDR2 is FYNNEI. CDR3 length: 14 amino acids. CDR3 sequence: CASSEGGGPDTQYF. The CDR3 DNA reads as TGTGCCAGCAGTGAGGGGGGGGGCCCAGATACGCAGTATTTT.

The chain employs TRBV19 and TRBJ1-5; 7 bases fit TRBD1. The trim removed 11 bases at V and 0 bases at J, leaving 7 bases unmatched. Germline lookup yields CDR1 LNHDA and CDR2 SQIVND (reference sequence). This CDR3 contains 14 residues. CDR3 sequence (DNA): TGTGCCCGGGACAGCGACTATAGCAATCAGCCCCAGCATTTT. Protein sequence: CARDSDYSNQPQHF.

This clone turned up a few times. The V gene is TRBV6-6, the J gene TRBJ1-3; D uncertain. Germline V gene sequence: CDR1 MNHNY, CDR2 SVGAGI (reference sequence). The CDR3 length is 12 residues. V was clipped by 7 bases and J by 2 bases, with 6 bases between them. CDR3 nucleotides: TGTGCCAGCACCTTAGCTGGAAACACCATATATTTT. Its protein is CASTLAGNTIYF.

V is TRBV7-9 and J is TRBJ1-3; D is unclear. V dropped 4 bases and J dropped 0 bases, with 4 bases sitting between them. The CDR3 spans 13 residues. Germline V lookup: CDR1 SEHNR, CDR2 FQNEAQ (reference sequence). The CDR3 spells CASSSGSGNTIYF. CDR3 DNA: TGTGCCAGCAGCTCCGGCTCTGGAAACACCATATATTTT. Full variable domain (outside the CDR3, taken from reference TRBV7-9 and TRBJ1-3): DTGVSQNPRHKITKRGQNVTFRCDPISEHNRLYWYRQTLGQGPEFLTYFQNEAQLEKSRLLSDRFSAERPKGSFSTLEIQRTEQGDSAMYLCASSSGSGNTIYFGEGSWLTVV.

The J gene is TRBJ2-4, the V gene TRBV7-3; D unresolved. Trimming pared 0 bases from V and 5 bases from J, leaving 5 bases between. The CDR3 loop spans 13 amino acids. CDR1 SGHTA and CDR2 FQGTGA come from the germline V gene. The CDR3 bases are TGTGCCAGCAGCTTAACGCCCCAAAACATTCAGTACTTC. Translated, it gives CASSLTPQNIQYF.

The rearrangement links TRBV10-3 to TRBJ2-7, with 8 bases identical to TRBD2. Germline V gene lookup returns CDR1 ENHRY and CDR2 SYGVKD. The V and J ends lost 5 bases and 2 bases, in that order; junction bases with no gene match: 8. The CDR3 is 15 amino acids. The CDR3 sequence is CAISPSREDAYEQYF. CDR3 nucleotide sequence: TGTGCCATCAGTCCCTCGCGGGAGGACGCCTACGAGCAGTACTTC.

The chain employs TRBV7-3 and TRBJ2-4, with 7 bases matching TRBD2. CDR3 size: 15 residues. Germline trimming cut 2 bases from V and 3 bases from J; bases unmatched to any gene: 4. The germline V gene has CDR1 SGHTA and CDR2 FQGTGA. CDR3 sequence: CASSLGGSVKNIQYF. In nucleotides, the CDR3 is TGTGCCAGCAGCTTAGGCGGGAGCGTCAAAAACATTCAGTACTTC.

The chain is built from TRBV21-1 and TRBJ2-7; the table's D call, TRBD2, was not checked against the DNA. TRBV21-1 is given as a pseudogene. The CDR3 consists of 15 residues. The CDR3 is CASSPHPTSEYEQYF. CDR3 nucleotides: TGTGCCAGCAGCCCTCACCCGACTAGCGAGTACGAGCAGTACTTC.

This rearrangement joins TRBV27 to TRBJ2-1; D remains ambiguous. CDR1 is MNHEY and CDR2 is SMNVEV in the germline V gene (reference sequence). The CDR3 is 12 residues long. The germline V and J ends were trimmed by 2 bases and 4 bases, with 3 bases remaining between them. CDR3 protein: CASSLNYNEQFF. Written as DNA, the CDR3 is TGTGCCAGCAGTTTAAATTACAATGAGCAGTTCTTC.

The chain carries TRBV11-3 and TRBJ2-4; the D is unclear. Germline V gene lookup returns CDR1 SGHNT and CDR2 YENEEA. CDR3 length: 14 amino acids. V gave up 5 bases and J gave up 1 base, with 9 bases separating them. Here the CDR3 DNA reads TGTGCCAGCAGCCGCCCGGAGGCCAAAAACATTCAGTACTTC. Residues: CASSRPEAKNIQYF.

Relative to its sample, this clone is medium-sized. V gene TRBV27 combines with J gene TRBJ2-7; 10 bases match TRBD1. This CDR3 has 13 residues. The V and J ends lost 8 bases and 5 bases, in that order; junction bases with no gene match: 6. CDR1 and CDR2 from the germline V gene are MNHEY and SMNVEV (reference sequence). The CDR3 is CASSPTGGHEQYF. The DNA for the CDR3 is TGTGCCAGCTCCCCGACAGGGGGCCACGAGCAGTACTTC.

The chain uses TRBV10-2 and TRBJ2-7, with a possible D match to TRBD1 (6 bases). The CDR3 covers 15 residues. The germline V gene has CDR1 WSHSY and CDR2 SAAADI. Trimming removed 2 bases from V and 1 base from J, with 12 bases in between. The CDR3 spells CASSEAGAVSYEQYF. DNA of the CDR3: TGCGCCAGCAGTGAGGCAGGGGCTGTGTCCTACGAGCAGTACTTC.